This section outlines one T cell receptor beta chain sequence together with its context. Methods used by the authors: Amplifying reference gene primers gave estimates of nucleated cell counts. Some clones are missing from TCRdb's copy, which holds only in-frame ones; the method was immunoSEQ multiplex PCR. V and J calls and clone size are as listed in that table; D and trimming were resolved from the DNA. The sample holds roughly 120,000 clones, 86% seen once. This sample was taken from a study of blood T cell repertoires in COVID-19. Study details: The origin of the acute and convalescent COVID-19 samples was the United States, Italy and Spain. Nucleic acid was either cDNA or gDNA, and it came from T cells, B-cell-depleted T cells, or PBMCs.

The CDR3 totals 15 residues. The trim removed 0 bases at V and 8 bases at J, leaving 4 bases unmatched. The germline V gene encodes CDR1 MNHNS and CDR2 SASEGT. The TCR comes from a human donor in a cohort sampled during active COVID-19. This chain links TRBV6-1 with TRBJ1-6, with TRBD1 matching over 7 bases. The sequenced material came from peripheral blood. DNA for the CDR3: TGTGCCAGCAGTGAAGCCGGGACAGATTATTCACCCCTCCACTTT. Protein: CASSEAGTDYSPLHF.